One and the same sample provided the 2 T cell receptor beta chains below, sequenced in a study of T-cell reconstitution after alpha-beta-depleted transplantation in children. A TCRbeta library incorporating unique molecular identifiers was prepared. TCRdb re-analysed the PCR reads in MiXCR, keeping a single row per CDR3 protein. The profile shows some 830,000 distinct CDR3 sequences, roughly 15% of them singletons. The source was PBMCs, mostly from graft donor cells, collected 360 days after TCRalphabeta/CD19-depleted stem cell transplant. The receptors originated from a male patient under 18 who had a stem cell transplant for acute lymphoblastic leukemia, so the T cells may come from the graft donor.

The V and J genes are TRBV7-9 and TRBJ2-7; 10 bases are a match to TRBD2. The germline V gene encodes CDR1 SEHNR and CDR2 FQNEAQ (reference sequence). The V and J ends lost 6 bases and 2 bases, in that order; junction bases with no gene match: 4. This CDR3 contains 14 residues. The CDR3 loop is CASSYSGRTYEQYF. CDR3 DNA: TGTGCCAGCAGTTATAGCGGGAGGACCTACGAGCAGTACTTC.

This clonotype came up a few times. The chain carries TRBV12-3 or TRBV12-4 and TRBJ1-2, with no clear D. Trimming pared 4 bases from V and 3 bases from J, leaving 12 bases between. The CDR3 has 14 amino acids. The CDR3 bases are TGTGCCAGCAGTTCTACACGACAATACTATGGCTACACCTTC. Its translation: CASSSTRQYYGYTF.